The 9 T cell receptor beta chains given below trace back to one sample, sequenced in a study of cytomegalovirus exposure and HLA in healthy donors. PCR primers comprised 60 Vbeta and 13 Jbeta primers. The protocol was immunoSEQ multiplex PCR, while the TCRdb copy is restricted to in-frame clones and leaves out a portion. This table holds about 140,000 clones, approximately 80% found once. What was sequenced was PBMCs. Receptors were obtained from a man aged 35 to 55 in good health and CMV-seronegative.

This rearrangement joins TRBV2 to TRBJ2-5; D might be TRBD2 (6 bases). CDR3 size: 15 residues. Germline V gene sequence: CDR1 SNHLY, CDR2 FYNNEI. Trimming pared 5 bases from V and 3 bases from J, leaving 16 bases between. The CDR3 region is CASSSGLLGKETQYF. In DNA form, the CDR3 reads TGTGCCAGCAGTAGTGGACTACTAGGGAAAGAGACCCAGTACTTC. The full variable domain, completed using reference TRBV2 and TRBJ2-5, is EPEVTQTPSHQVTQMGQEVILRCVPISNHLYFYWYRQILGQKVEFLVSFYNNEISEKSEIFDDQFSVERPDGSNFTLKIRSTKLEDSAMYFCASSSGLLGKETQYFGPGTRLLVL.

The chain couples TRBV9 to TRBJ2-5, with D perhaps TRBD1 (6 bases). The CDR3 totals 12 residues. V was cut by 0 bases and J by 11 bases, with 11 bases left in between. In germline, CDR1 is SGDLS, CDR2 YYNGEE. CDR3 residues: CASSVEGGEQYF. The DNA of the CDR3 is TGTGCCAGCAGCGTAGAAGGGGGTGAGCAGTACTTC.

The chain uses TRBV7-9 and TRBJ2-7; 9 nucleotides line up with TRBD1. The germline V gene encodes CDR1 SEHNR and CDR2 FQNEAQ (reference sequence). The J segment lost 4 bases and the V segment lost 2 bases, leaving 15 bases of the junction unmatched. The CDR3 length is 18 residues. The CDR3 nucleotides are TGTGCCAGCAGCTTACCCCCGTCTGAGGGACAGGGTCGTTACGAGCAGTACTTC. It codes for CASSLPPSEGQGRYEQYF.

The chain joins TRBV6-5 to TRBJ2-1, with D tentatively TRBD1 (6 bases). CDR1 MNHEY and CDR2 SVGAGI come from the germline V gene. This CDR3 is 16 amino acids long. Trimming left V 4 bases short and J 0 bases short, with 13 bases between. CDR3 protein: CASSSPGQLSYNEQFF. CDR3 DNA: TGTGCCAGCAGTTCACCGGGACAACTCTCCTACAATGAGCAGTTCTTC.

This rearrangement joins TRBV9 to TRBJ2-3, with D perhaps TRBD2 (6 bases). The germline CDR1 and CDR2 sequences are SGDLS and YYNGEE. CDR3 length equals 16 residues. Between the trimmed V and J ends, which lost 3 bases and 2 bases, there was a span of 16 bases. The CDR3 nucleotides are TGTGCCAGCAGCGGCCGAGGGGCGGGGCCCACAGATACGCAGTATTTT. Protein sequence: CASSGRGAGPTDTQYF.

This chain connects TRBV5-6 to TRBJ1-4, with D uncertain. V was clipped by 0 bases and J by 11 bases, with 11 bases between them. CDR3 length: 13 amino acids. The germline gives CDR1 SGHDT, CDR2 YYEEEE. CDR3 bases: TGTGCCAGCAGCTTGGGTGCCGGGATGAAACTGTTTTTT. It yields the protein CASSLGAGMKLFF.

The chain combines TRBV5-4 with TRBJ2-5; 15 bases match TRBD2. The V gene end was trimmed by 0 bases and the J gene end by 4 bases; junction bases not matched to a gene: 4. CDR1 SGHNT and CDR2 YYREEE come from the germline V gene (reference sequence). The CDR3 runs to 17 residues. The DNA of the CDR3 is TGTGCCAGCAGCTTGGTGGGGGGACTAGCGGGAGGAGAGACCCAGTACTTC. Its translation: CASSLVGGLAGGETQYF.

This clone was seen a few times. The chain is built from TRBV5-6 and TRBJ2-1, with no clear D. The V gene's germline CDR1 is SGHDT and CDR2 YYEEEE. Trimming pared 0 bases from V and 4 bases from J, leaving 8 bases between. This CDR3 is built from 14 residues. This CDR3 reads CASSLGLSYNEQFF. The DNA of the CDR3 is TGTGCCAGCAGCTTGGGGCTTTCGTACAATGAGCAGTTCTTC.

V and J are TRBV30 and TRBJ1-1; D may be TRBD1 (5 bases). Germline V lookup: CDR1 GTSNPN, CDR2 SVGIG (reference sequence). V was shortened by 8 bases and J by 2 bases, with 18 bases between the two germline ends. There are 14 residues in the CDR3. The CDR3 here is CARKGMIGNTEAFF. The CDR3 coding sequence is TGTGCCCGTAAGGGGATGATAGGAAACACTGAAGCTTTCTTT.